The 30 T cell receptor beta chains in this list originate from one sample, sequenced in a study of blood T cell repertoires in COVID-19. Assay: immunoSEQ multiplex PCR; the TCRdb copy retains only in-frame clones and omits some. The sample has around 94,000 clones, about 80% seen once. Sequencing was done on a sample of peripheral blood. Receptors originate from a human donor in a cohort sampled during active COVID-19.

This chain links TRBV6-5 with TRBJ2-7; D is possibly TRBD2 (5 bases). CDR3 size: 14 residues. The V and J ends lost 6 bases and 4 bases respectively, with 16 bases between them. Germline V gives CDR1 MNHEY, CDR2 SVGAGI. The CDR3 region is CASRVRAANYEQYF. DNA for the CDR3: TGTGCCAGCAGAGTGAGGGCCGCCAATTACGAGCAGTACTTC.

The chain employs TRBV7-9 and TRBJ2-1; TRBD2 matches at 13 bases. Looked up from germline, CDR1 is SEHNR and CDR2 is FQNEAQ (reference sequence). The V and J ends lost 5 bases and 10 bases, in that order; junction bases with no gene match: 11. The CDR3 contains 16 residues. CDR3 DNA: TGTGCCAGCAGCCTACTAGCGGGAGGGCCCCCCAGCGAGCAGTTCTTC. Amino acid sequence: CASSLLAGGPPSEQFF. Full variable domain (remainder filled in from reference TRBV7-9 and TRBJ2-1): DTGVSQNPRHKITKRGQNVTFRCDPISEHNRLYWYRQTLGQGPEFLTYFQNEAQLEKSRLLSDRFSAERPKGSFSTLEIQRTEQGDSAMYLCASSLLAGGPPSEQFFGPGTRLTVL.

The genes are TRBV24-1 and TRBJ2-7; no reliable D call. Trimming removed 5 bases at V and 0 bases at J, with 4 bases between. This CDR3 contains 12 residues. Germline V gives CDR1 KGHDR, CDR2 SFDVKD. In DNA form, the CDR3 reads TGTGCCACCAGTGGGGCCTCCTACGAGCAGTACTTC. Amino acids: CATSGASYEQYF.

The V call is TRBV11-1, the J call TRBJ1-1; the D is unclear. With 2 bases removed from V and 6 bases from J, the gap between germline ends came to 10 bases. Germline CDR1 SGHAT, CDR2 FQDESV (reference sequence). The CDR3 loop spans 13 amino acids. The DNA of the CDR3 is TGTGCCAGCAGCTTAATGAGGCCAGCTGAAGCTTTCTTT. Amino acid sequence: CASSLMRPAEAFF.

This chain connects TRBV10-3 to TRBJ1-5; D not certain. The germline V and J ends were trimmed by 8 bases and 1 base, with 9 bases remaining between them. This CDR3 spans 13 amino acids. Looked up from germline, CDR1 is ENHRY and CDR2 is SYGVKD. CDR3 protein: CAIARESNQPQHF. The CDR3 DNA reads TGTGCCATCGCGCGAGAGAGCAATCAGCCCCAGCATTTT.

The rearrangement joins TRBV4-2 to TRBJ2-7; 12 positions match TRBD1. Germline V gives CDR1 LGHNA, CDR2 YNFKEQ. The CDR3 extends over 17 amino acids. Trimming at V came to 4 bases and at J to 0 bases, leaving 7 bases not matched to a gene. CDR3 bases: TGTGCCAGCAGCCGTCAGGGACAGGGGGCAAGCTCCTACGAGCAGTACTTC. Protein sequence: CASSRQGQGASSYEQYF.

This chain joins TRBV24-1 and TRBJ1-1; D gene ambiguous. This CDR3 region has 16 residues. Germline V gene data show CDR1 as KGHDR and CDR2 as SFDVKD. The V and J ends lost 7 bases and 1 base respectively, with 18 bases between them. The CDR3 sequence is CATSEGGERSNTEAFF. CDR3 bases: TGTGCCACCAGCGAGGGAGGTGAACGATCGAACACTGAAGCTTTCTTT.

The chain employs TRBV6-6 and TRBJ1-2; 10 positions agree with TRBD1. This CDR3 region has 13 residues. J gave up 8 bases and V 5 bases, and 5 bases lay outside the gene matches. Per the germline V gene, CDR1 is MNHNY and CDR2 is SVGAGI (reference sequence). The CDR3 is CASSPRDRGGYTF. DNA of the CDR3: TGTGCCAGCAGTCCCCGGGACAGGGGCGGCTACACCTTC.

The rearrangement uses TRBV11-2 and TRBJ1-1; D possibly corresponds to TRBD1 (6 bases). V was cut by 5 bases and J by 5 bases, with 15 bases left in between. From germline, CDR1 is SGHAT and CDR2 FQNNGV. The CDR3 runs to 14 residues. The DNA of the CDR3 is TGTGCCAGCAGCACCGATTCAGGGGTAACTGAAGCTTTCTTT. It encodes CASSTDSGVTEAFF.

The chain carries TRBV4-1 and TRBJ2-3, with 9 bases identical to TRBD1. Germline loops: CDR1 MGHRA, CDR2 YSYEKL. V gave up 4 bases and J gave up 4 bases; unmatched junction bases: 6. The CDR3 sequence is 15 residues long. The CDR3 spells CASSLRDRVSDTQYF. The DNA for the CDR3 is TGCGCCAGCAGCCTCCGGGACAGGGTTTCAGATACGCAGTATTTT.

This clone was seen a few times. The gene calls are TRBV5-1 and TRBJ2-7, with D tentatively TRBD1 (6 bases). The CDR3 runs 15 residues. The V gene's germline CDR1 is SGHRS and CDR2 YFSETQ. Trimming took 0 bases from V and 2 from J, leaving 12 bases between them. CDR3 loop: CASSLEPGQAYEQYF. The CDR3 bases are TGCGCCAGCAGCTTGGAGCCGGGACAAGCCTACGAGCAGTACTTC.

V usage is TRBV3-1 (or the pseudogene TRBV3-2) and J usage is TRBJ1-6, with TRBD1 matching 10 bases. Germline lookup yields CDR1 LGHDT and CDR2 YNNKEL (reference sequence). V was pared by 7 bases and J by 7 bases, with 7 bases of the junction left unmatched. This CDR3 is built from 15 residues. The CDR3 DNA follows: TGTGCCAGCACTATCAGGGACAGGGGCAATTCACCCCTCCACTTT. Protein sequence: CASTIRDRGNSPLHF.

The J gene is TRBJ2-7, the V gene TRBV3-1 (or the pseudogene TRBV3-2); TRBD1 might be the D (5 bases). CDR3 size: 15 residues. Deletions cut 6 bases from V and 6 bases from J, with 21 bases between. Germline CDR1 reads LGHDT; CDR2 reads YNNKEL (reference sequence). CDR3 in DNA: TGTGCCAGCAGGGGTGCAAGTGGCAGGCAGGGCGAGCAGTACTTC. Translating gives CASRGASGRQGEQYF.

The chain couples TRBV9 to TRBJ2-7; D possibly corresponds to TRBD2 (6 bases). The V and J ends lost 4 bases and 4 bases respectively, with 24 bases between them. CDR1 is SGDLS, CDR2 YYNGEE, per germline. This CDR3 region has 17 residues. Written as DNA, the CDR3 is TGTGCCAGCAGCTCTTCCGAGGCCGGGACTCTAATGTACGAGCAGTACTTC. Translation: CASSSSEAGTLMYEQYF. The full variable domain, with the rest looked up from reference TRBV9 and TRBJ2-7, is DSGVTQTPKHLITATGQRVTLRCSPRSGDLSVYWYQQSLDQGLQFLIQYYNGEERAKGNILERFSAQQFPDLHSELNLSSLELGDSALYFCASSSSEAGTLMYEQYFGPGTRLTVT.

This clone was observed a few times. The chain employs TRBV27 and TRBJ2-5; the D gene is possibly TRBD2 (6 bases). V lost 0 bases and J 5 bases, leaving 7 bases between the germline ends. The CDR3 extends over 13 amino acids. Germline CDR1 reads MNHEY; CDR2 reads SMNVEV (reference sequence). The CDR3 nucleotides are TGTGCCAGCAGTTTATCTCGGGAGGAGACCCAGTACTTC. It specifies CASSLSREETQYF.

This clone was seen only once. The genes are TRBV27 and TRBJ1-2, with D possibly being TRBD1 (5 bases). The CDR3 consists of 15 residues. Germline lookup yields CDR1 MNHEY and CDR2 SMNVEV (reference sequence). V was trimmed by 1 base and J by 4 bases, leaving 13 bases between them. The CDR3 nucleotides read TGTGCCAGCAGTTTATATGCAGGGAGGTTCTATGGCTACACCTTC. It is translated as CASSLYAGRFYGYTF.

CDR3 nucleotides: TGCGCCAGCAGCTTTGGACACTCCTCTGGGGCCAACGTCCTGACTTTC. This encodes CASSFGHSSGANVLTF. V is TRBV5-1 and J is TRBJ2-6, with D possibly being TRBD1 (5 bases). The CDR3 is 16 residues long. Germline lookup yields CDR1 SGHRS and CDR2 YFSETQ. V lost 2 bases and J lost 0, with 9 bases in between. The variable domain in full, completed from reference TRBV5-1 and TRBJ2-6, reads KAGVTQTPRYLIKTRGQQVTLSCSPISGHRSVSWYQQTPGQGLQFLFEYFSETQRNKGNFPGRFSGRQFSNSRSEMNVSTLELGDSALYLCASSFGHSSGANVLTFGAGSRLTVL.

The V and J genes are TRBV5-1 and TRBJ1-1, with D perhaps TRBD1 (5 bases). Trimming left V 4 bases short and J 6 bases short, with 13 bases between. The CDR3 extends over 13 amino acids. From germline, CDR1 is SGHRS and CDR2 YFSETQ. CDR3 nucleotide sequence: TGCGCCAGCAGCAACGGGGGGGATGCTGAAGCTTTCTTT. It specifies CASSNGGDAEAFF. Supplemented by reference TRBV5-1 and TRBJ1-1, the full variable domain reads KAGVTQTPRYLIKTRGQQVTLSCSPISGHRSVSWYQQTPGQGLQFLFEYFSETQRNKGNFPGRFSGRQFSNSRSEMNVSTLELGDSALYLCASSNGGDAEAFFGQGTRLTVV.

The J gene is TRBJ1-2, the V gene TRBV9, with 9 bases matching TRBD1. The V segment lost 3 bases and the J segment 4 bases; nucleotides outside the gene matches: 7. Germline CDR1 is SGDLS and CDR2 is YYNGEE. The CDR3 loop spans 15 amino acids. CDR3 coding DNA: TGTGCCAGCAGCGGAGAGACAGGGGGTAGCTATGGCTACACCTTC. Translated: CASSGETGGSYGYTF. Full variable domain (outside the CDR3, taken from reference TRBV9 and TRBJ1-2): DSGVTQTPKHLITATGQRVTLRCSPRSGDLSVYWYQQSLDQGLQFLIQYYNGEERAKGNILERFSAQQFPDLHSELNLSSLELGDSALYFCASSGETGGSYGYTFGSGTRLTVV.

As DNA, the CDR3 is TGCGCCAGCAGCCAGGAGAACCGGCCTGAGTTAGGGGCCCTCCACTTT. Amino acid sequence: CASSQENRPELGALHF. The chain uses TRBV4-1 and TRBJ1-6; possible D gene TRBD1, 5 bases. The CDR3 spans 16 residues. CDR1 MGHRA and CDR2 YSYEKL come from the germline V gene. Deletions cut 3 bases from V and 14 bases from J, with 23 bases between.

This clone was counted between two and nine times. The genes are TRBV4-1 and TRBJ2-7, with a possible D match to TRBD1 (6 bases). The CDR3 spans 14 residues. V dropped 4 bases and J dropped 2 bases, with 12 bases sitting between them. Germline lookup yields CDR1 MGHRA and CDR2 YSYEKL. The CDR3 loop is CASSLARDTYEQYF. CDR3 nucleotide sequence: TGCGCCAGCAGCCTCGCCCGGGACACCTACGAGCAGTACTTC.

The J gene is TRBJ2-5, the V gene TRBV5-4, with 7 bases matching TRBD2. V was pared by 0 bases and J by 1 base, with 3 bases of the junction left unmatched. This CDR3 is built from 15 residues. The germline V gene encodes CDR1 SGHNT and CDR2 YYREEE (reference sequence). The CDR3 protein is CASSLGPSGQETQYF. The CDR3 nucleotides are TGTGCCAGCAGCTTGGGCCCTAGCGGCCAAGAGACCCAGTACTTC.

This chain joins TRBV27 and TRBJ1-2; D remains unclear. CDR1 MNHEY and CDR2 SMNVEV come from the germline V gene (reference sequence). The CDR3 consists of 12 residues. The ends were cut back, 6 bases at V and 7 bases at J, with 12 bases in the middle. CDR3 in amino acids: CASRTGKLGYTF. The CDR3 bases are TGTGCCAGCAGGACCGGGAAACTTGGCTACACCTTC.

This chain connects TRBV16 to TRBJ1-1, with D possibly being TRBD1 (5 bases). Trimming stripped 5 bases from V and 5 bases from J, with 15 bases between. The CDR3 is 14 amino acids. CDR1 and CDR2 from the germline V gene are KGHSY and FQNENV. The CDR3 region has the DNA TGTGCCAGCAGCTCAAGCCGGGGGAAAACTGAAGCTTTCTTT. It yields the protein CASSSSRGKTEAFF.

J is TRBJ1-1 and V is TRBV3-1 (or the pseudogene TRBV3-2); D ambiguous. The CDR3 runs 13 residues. From germline, CDR1 is LGHDT and CDR2 YNNKEL (reference sequence). V was trimmed by 3 bases and J by 0 bases, leaving 5 bases between them. DNA for the CDR3: TGTGCCAGCAGCCAGGGCTTGAACACTGAAGCTTTCTTT. Protein product: CASSQGLNTEAFF.

This chain links TRBV7-3 with TRBJ2-1; no definite D call. CDR3 length: 13 residues. Germline CDR1 SGHTA, CDR2 FQGTGA. The V and J ends lost 5 bases and 3 bases respectively, with 8 bases between them. CDR3 nucleotides: TGTGCCAGCAGCGCGCGGCTCTACAATGAGCAGTTCTTC. This sequence encodes CASSARLYNEQFF.

The chain links TRBV6-5 to TRBJ1-2; 7 bases are shared with TRBD1. Germline V gives CDR1 MNHEY, CDR2 SVGAGI. The CDR3 has 15 amino acids. The V segment lost 0 bases and the J segment 3 bases; nucleotides outside the gene matches: 4. CDR3 in amino acids: CASSYSSRGDYGYTF. In nucleotides, the CDR3 is TGTGCCAGCAGTTACTCTTCCAGGGGGGACTATGGCTACACCTTC.

The chain recombines TRBV28 with TRBJ1-1; D is unresolved. The V gene lost 6 bases and the J gene lost 3 bases, with 11 bases spanning the gap. Germline V gene data show CDR1 as MDHEN and CDR2 as SYDVKM. This CDR3 contains 13 residues. The CDR3 DNA reads as TGTGCCAGCAGCTCCGGCCGGGACACTGAAGCTTTCTTT. Its translation: CASSSGRDTEAFF.

The rearrangement links TRBV7-2 to TRBJ1-1; D gene unclear. Germline V gene data show CDR1 as SGHTA and CDR2 as FQGNSA. V lost 5 bases and J 1 base, leaving 20 bases between the germline ends. This CDR3 has 17 residues. CDR3 DNA sequence: TGTGCCAGCAGCCAGCCGACGGCTCAGGCGAGGAACACTGAAGCTTTCTTT. It translates to CASSQPTAQARNTEAFF.

The genes are TRBV5-4 and TRBJ2-1; TRBD2 agrees at 9 bases. This CDR3 spans 16 amino acids. Germline V lookup: CDR1 SGHNT, CDR2 YYREEE (reference sequence). V shed 0 bases, J shed 9 bases, and the junction held 10 bases outside the gene matches. The CDR3 DNA reads as TGTGCCAGCAGCTTGGCCTCGAGCGGGAGGATCTCTGAGCAGTTCTTC. This translates into CASSLASSGRISEQFF. Full variable domain (outside the CDR3, taken from reference TRBV5-4 and TRBJ2-1): ETGVTQSPTHLIKTRGQQVTLRCSSQSGHNTVSWYQQALGQGPQFIFQYYREEENGRGNFPPRFSGLQFPNYSSELNVNALELDDSALYLCASSLASSGRISEQFFGPGTRLTVL.